One sample yielded the 3 T cell receptor beta chains listed below, sequenced in a study of T cell responses to AZD1222 COVID-19 vaccine. The table came from immunoSEQ multiplex PCR; TCRdb's copy has only in-frame clones and leaves some out. The repertoire includes 100,000 to 150,000 clones, more than 75% of them detected once, and about 10% sits in the top ten. The sample here was peripheral blood, taken on day 0 of AZD1222 vaccination. All receptors derive from an adult in good health.

The CDR3 sequence is CASSQTLTLTDTQYF. The CDR3 bases are TGCGCCAGCAGCCAAACCCTGACTCTCACAGATACGCAGTATTTT. The chain links TRBV5-1 to TRBJ2-3; D gene unclear. The CDR3 runs to 15 residues. Per the germline V gene, CDR1 is SGHRS and CDR2 is YFSETQ. Trimming pared 4 bases from V and 2 bases from J, leaving 14 bases between.

Concerning this clone: An end of the junction does not agree with germline; a read error may underlie this. The chain has TRBV28 and TRBJ1-3, with D unresolved. Germline CDR1 reads MDHEN; CDR2 reads SYDVKM. CDR3 length: 11 residues. This chain's CDR3 is CASSTSGPAFF. The CDR3 coding sequence is TGTGCCAGCAGTACTTCCGGGCCGGCTTTTTTT.

The V and J genes are TRBV9 and TRBJ2-4; no firm D call. V lost 0 bases, J lost 7 bases, and 11 bases lay in between. The germline gives CDR1 SGDLS, CDR2 YYNGEE. This CDR3 region has 14 residues. In nucleotides, the CDR3 is TGTGCCAGCAGCGTAGGATCCCAGGACAACATTCAGTACTTC. Its translation: CASSVGSQDNIQYF.